These 18 T cell receptor beta chains came from one sample sequenced in a study of T cell responses to AZD1222 COVID-19 vaccine. Assay: immunoSEQ multiplex PCR; the TCRdb copy retains only in-frame clones and omits some. The profile shows fewer than 120,000 clones, 80% to 95% of them singletons. The material sequenced was peripheral blood, taken on day 0 of AZD1222 vaccination. All receptors come from an adult in good health.

The chain recombines TRBV5-6 with TRBJ1-5; D is uncertain. CDR1 is SGHDT, CDR2 YYEEEE, per germline. The V end was cut by 3 bases, the J end by 4 bases, with 26 bases between. CDR3 length: 19 residues. The CDR3 protein is CASSSYNWRSGSANQPQHF. CDR3 sequence (DNA): TGTGCCAGCAGCTCCTACAATTGGCGGTCAGGCTCCGCAAATCAGCCCCAGCATTTT.

The CDR3 reads CASSPRTVDSNQPQHF. The CDR3 coding sequence is TGCGCCAGCAGCCCCCGGACAGTTGATAGCAATCAGCCCCAGCATTTT. The V call is TRBV4-1, the J call TRBJ1-5, with D perhaps TRBD1 (6 bases). The CDR3 is 16 amino acids. CDR1 and CDR2 (germline): MGHRA, YSYEKL. V gave up 4 bases and J gave up 0 bases, with 13 bases separating them.

The V call is TRBV30, the J call TRBJ1-4, with 8 bases identical to TRBD1. The V segment lost 0 bases and the J segment 6 bases; nucleotides outside the gene matches: 3. The CDR3 runs to 14 residues. CDR1 GTSNPN and CDR2 SVGIG come from the germline V gene (reference sequence). The CDR3 nucleotides read TGTGCCTGGAGTGTACAGGGGGGCTATGAAAAACTGTTTTTT. It encodes CAWSVQGGYEKLFF.

The rearrangement links TRBV28 to TRBJ2-7; 7 bases map to TRBD1. Trimming took 7 bases from V and 9 from J; bases not matched to a gene: 9. The CDR3 runs 12 residues. The V gene's germline CDR1 is MDHEN and CDR2 SYDVKM. The CDR3 loop is CASTDRDVGQYF. In DNA form, the CDR3 reads TGTGCCAGCACCGACAGGGACGTGGGGCAGTACTTC.

The V gene is TRBV19, the J gene TRBJ1-6; D gene ambiguous. The CDR3 contains 13 residues. CDR1 and CDR2 from the germline V gene are LNHDA and SQIVND (reference sequence). V shed 3 bases and J shed 10 bases, with 10 bases lying between them. The CDR3, as DNA: TGTGCCAGTAGTATGGTGGGTCTATCACCCCTCCACTTT. Encoded protein: CASSMVGLSPLHF.

The gene calls are TRBV27 and TRBJ2-7; D remains ambiguous. The CDR3 totals 12 residues. V lost 2 bases to trimming and J lost 3 bases, with 5 bases between them. Per germline, CDR1 MNHEY and CDR2 SMNVEV (reference sequence). DNA for the CDR3: TGTGCCAGCAGTTTAAAACGCTACGAGCAGTACTTC. It translates to CASSLKRYEQYF.

V usage is TRBV10-1 and J usage is TRBJ2-7, with D maybe TRBD1 (6 bases). V was shortened by 2 bases and J by 5 bases, with 16 bases between the two germline ends. Germline CDR1 WNHNN, CDR2 SYGVQD (reference sequence). CDR3 length: 15 residues. CDR3 amino acids: CASSEPGQGLHEQYF. CDR3 DNA sequence: TGCGCCAGCAGTGAGCCAGGGCAGGGGTTACACGAGCAGTACTTC.

This clone was seen a single time. The V and J genes are TRBV12-3 or TRBV12-4 and TRBJ1-5; D unresolved. V gave up 5 bases and J gave up 3 bases, with 8 bases separating them. The CDR3 is 13 amino acids. CDR3 loop: CASSRSFNQPQHF. CDR3 in DNA: TGTGCCAGCAGTCGGAGTTTCAATCAGCCCCAGCATTTT.

CDR3 in amino acids: CASSPNTGTYEQYF. The CDR3 DNA reads TGTGCCAGCAGCCCTAATACCGGCACCTACGAGCAGTACTTC. This chain connects TRBV9 to TRBJ2-7; D uncertain. In germline, CDR1 is SGDLS, CDR2 YYNGEE. This CDR3 has 14 amino acids. V was trimmed by 4 bases and J by 2 bases, leaving 13 bases between them.

The chain uses TRBV27 and TRBJ1-6; TRBD1 agrees at 7 bases. With 3 bases clipped from V and 7 bases from J, the junction kept 3 bases outside the gene matches. The germline gives CDR1 MNHEY, CDR2 SMNVEV (reference sequence). This CDR3 has 14 amino acids. CDR3 DNA sequence: TGTGCCAGCAGTTTTGCACAGGGGAATTCACCCCTCCACTTT. As protein: CASSFAQGNSPLHF.

The chain is built from TRBV23-1 and TRBJ1-2; maybe TRBD1 (5 bases). TRBV23-1 belongs to the ORF category, with a function that is uncertain. This CDR3 is 15 amino acids long. V was trimmed by 0 bases and J by 6 bases, leaving 14 bases between them. Written as DNA, the CDR3 is TGCGCCAGCAGTCAATCGGGACCCAGGAGGGATGGCTACACCTTC. Protein: CASSQSGPRRDGYTF.

The V and J genes are TRBV5-1 and TRBJ1-2; D gene ambiguous. CDR3 size: 13 residues. Looked up from germline, CDR1 is SGHRS and CDR2 is YFSETQ. V was pared by 1 base and J by 8 bases, with 12 bases between. CDR3 loop: CASSLFPSEGYTF. For the CDR3, the DNA is TGCGCCAGCAGCTTGTTCCCCTCGGAGGGCTACACCTTC.

The rearrangement joins TRBV12-5 to TRBJ2-1, with TRBD1 matching 11 bases. Germline V CDR1 and CDR2: LGHNT, FRNRAP. V shed 5 bases and J 6 bases; nucleotides not matched to a gene: 6. The CDR3 extends over 15 amino acids. In nucleotides, the CDR3 is TGTGCTAGTGGTCGAGGGACAGGGGGAATCAATGAGCAGTTCTTC. Translating gives CASGRGTGGINEQFF.

V is TRBV4-2 and J is TRBJ1-2; D is unclear. This CDR3 is built from 15 residues. Trimming stripped 0 bases from V and 0 bases from J, with 8 bases between. From germline, CDR1 is LGHNA and CDR2 YNFKEQ. Here the CDR3 DNA reads TGTGCCAGCAGCCAAGACGGCAGTACTAACTATGGCTACACCTTC. It translates to CASSQDGSTNYGYTF.

This rearrangement joins TRBV27 to TRBJ2-7; a possible D gene is TRBD1 (5 bases). The CDR3 is 13 amino acids. Per germline, CDR1 MNHEY and CDR2 SMNVEV (reference sequence). V was trimmed by 2 bases and J by 1 base, leaving 6 bases between them. The CDR3 DNA sequence: TGTGCCAGCAGTTTAAGGGGTTCCTACGAGCAGTACTTC. Translated: CASSLRGSYEQYF.

The chain has TRBV27 and TRBJ2-7; D remains unclear. With 6 bases removed from V and 4 bases from J, the gap between germline ends came to 13 bases. CDR3 length: 13 amino acids. Per germline, CDR1 MNHEY and CDR2 SMNVEV (reference sequence). The CDR3, as DNA: TGTGCCAGCAGCCCTTGGGCGGCATACGAGCAGTACTTC. Protein: CASSPWAAYEQYF.

The rearrangement joins TRBV18 to TRBJ1-5; D possibly corresponds to TRBD1 (5 bases). The CDR3 length is 13 residues. The V gene's germline CDR1 is KGHSH and CDR2 LQKENI. Between the trimmed V and J ends, which lost 4 bases and 6 bases, there was a span of 10 bases. This CDR3 is CASSLRGSQPQHF. The CDR3, as DNA: TGTGCCAGCTCACTAAGGGGTAGTCAGCCCCAGCATTTT.

The chain has TRBV30 and TRBJ1-1; TRBD1 matches at 10 bases. CDR1 GTSNPN and CDR2 SVGIG come from the germline V gene (reference sequence). The CDR3 totals 17 residues. Losses at the gene ends were 2 bases for V and 5 bases for J; bases not matched to a gene: 14. The chain's CDR3 is CAWSFSVTGGVWTEAFF. CDR3 DNA: TGTGCCTGGAGTTTTAGCGTGACAGGGGGCGTTTGGACTGAAGCTTTCTTT.